The sequence of this T cell receptor (beta chain) was determined in a study of blood T cell repertoires in COVID-19. Only in-frame clones appear in the TCRdb table, and some are missing; sequencing was by immunoSEQ multiplex PCR. The sample contains 91,000 or so clones, around nine tenths of which appear only once. The clonotype comes from a human donor in a cohort sampled during active COVID-19. Material for sequencing was peripheral blood.

The CDR3 here is CASSTTGRTDTQYF. The CDR3 coding sequence is TGTGCCAGCTCGACGACAGGGAGAACAGATACGCAGTATTTT. The V and J genes are TRBV18 and TRBJ2-3; TRBD1 agrees at 7 bases. The CDR3 is 14 amino acids. V shed 6 bases and J 3 bases; nucleotides not matched to a gene: 6. Germline V lookup: CDR1 KGHSH, CDR2 LQKENI.